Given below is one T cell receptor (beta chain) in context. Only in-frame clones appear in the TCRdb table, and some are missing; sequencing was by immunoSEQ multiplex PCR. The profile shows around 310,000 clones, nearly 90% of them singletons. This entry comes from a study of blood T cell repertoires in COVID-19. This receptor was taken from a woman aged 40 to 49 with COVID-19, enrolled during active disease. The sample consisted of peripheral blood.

The CDR3 region is CASSAIRGQGANPDTQYF. Here the CDR3 DNA reads TGTGCCAGCAGCGCTATTAGGGGACAGGGGGCGAACCCAGATACGCAGTATTTT. The chain combines TRBV9 with TRBJ2-3; 12 nucleotides align to TRBD1. With 3 bases clipped from V and 4 bases from J, the junction kept 12 bases outside the gene matches. Germline CDR1 SGDLS, CDR2 YYNGEE. The CDR3 contains 18 residues.